The 20 T cell receptor beta chains reported below all come from one sample, sequenced in a study of blood T cell repertoires in COVID-19. Here immunoSEQ multiplex PCR was the method, and the copy in TCRdb shows in-frame clones only, minus some. The sample holds 120,000 to 150,000 clones, about three quarters seen once. The source material was peripheral blood. These receptors came from a man older than 75 with acute or convalescent COVID-19.

This sequence joins TRBV5-6 and TRBJ2-5; D possibly corresponds to TRBD2 (5 bases). This CDR3 region has 12 residues. Per germline, CDR1 SGHDT and CDR2 YYEEEE. V gave up 4 bases and J gave up 3 bases, with 7 bases separating them. DNA of the CDR3: TGTGCCAGCAGCCCGCGGGAAGAGACCCAGTACTTC. It specifies CASSPREETQYF.

This clone was counted a single time. The chain has TRBV5-1 and TRBJ2-3, with 11 bases that match TRBD1. The V and J ends lost 1 base and 3 bases, in that order; junction bases with no gene match: 10. The CDR3 has 18 residues. The germline CDR1 and CDR2 sequences are SGHRS and YFSETQ. In DNA, the CDR3 is TGCGCCAGCAGCTTGAGTATTGGGACAGGGGGTGGAACAGATACGCAGTATTTT. Amino acids: CASSLSIGTGGGTDTQYF.

This chain joins TRBV12-3 or TRBV12-4 and TRBJ2-2, with TRBD1 matching over 7 bases. This CDR3 has 13 residues. V dropped 6 bases and J dropped 4; count of bases not matched to a gene: 2. The CDR3 DNA reads TGTGCCAGCAGCGACAGGGCCACCGGGGAGCTGTTTTTT. Amino acid sequence: CASSDRATGELFF.

The chain employs TRBV2 and TRBJ2-1; tentatively, D is TRBD2 (7 bases). The CDR3 is 13 amino acids. Germline V lookup: CDR1 SNHLY, CDR2 FYNNEI. V dropped 6 bases and J dropped 9 bases, with 15 bases sitting between them. This chain's CDR3 is CASSGRGGSEQFF. As DNA, the CDR3 is TGTGCCAGCAGCGGCAGGGGCGGGAGTGAGCAGTTCTTC.

The CDR3 protein is CASSTRGTGYGYTF. CDR3 coding DNA: TGTGCCAGCAGCACAAGAGGGACAGGCTATGGCTACACCTTC. The chain joins TRBV7-8 to TRBJ1-2, with TRBD1 matching 8 bases. Trimming cost V 5 bases and J 4 bases; bases outside gene matches: 6. The CDR3 has 14 amino acids. Germline CDR1 is SGHVS and CDR2 is FQNEAQ.

The chain uses TRBV5-1 and TRBJ2-2; 7 bases are shared with TRBD2. This CDR3 has 16 amino acids. The V segment lost 3 bases and the J segment 3 bases; nucleotides outside the gene matches: 8. Germline V gene sequence: CDR1 SGHRS, CDR2 YFSETQ. The CDR3 region has the DNA TGCGCCAGCAGCTCGGGGACTACAAGGGACACCGGGGAGCTGTTTTTT. Encoded protein: CASSSGTTRDTGELFF.

The V call is TRBV5-6, the J call TRBJ2-3; the match to TRBD2 covers 8 bases. CDR1 SGHDT and CDR2 YYEEEE come from the germline V gene. The CDR3 is made up of 15 amino acids. Unmatched junction bases numbered 4, after V lost 3 bases and J lost 1 base. CDR3 in DNA: TGTGCCAGCAGCTACCAGACTAGCGGCACAGATACGCAGTATTTT. Protein: CASSYQTSGTDTQYF.

J is TRBJ2-5 and V is TRBV4-1; unclear D gene. The germline V gene has CDR1 MGHRA and CDR2 YSYEKL. This CDR3 spans 12 amino acids. V was trimmed by 3 bases and J by 5 bases, leaving 7 bases between them. In nucleotides, the CDR3 is TGCGCCAGCAGCCACGAGAAGGAGACCCAGTACTTC. Its protein is CASSHEKETQYF.

The CDR3 coding sequence is TGTGCCAGCTCAACAGGGGGGACAGGGGGTTACGAGCAGTACTTC. Its translation: CASSTGGTGGYEQYF. The chain uses TRBV18 and TRBJ2-7; TRBD1 matches 11 bases. The germline gives CDR1 KGHSH, CDR2 LQKENI. This CDR3 is 15 amino acids long. Unmatched junction bases numbered 7, after V lost 5 bases and J lost 4 bases. Together with reference TRBV18 and TRBJ2-7, the CDR3 gives the full variable domain: NAGVMQNPRHLVRRRGQEARLRCSPMKGHSHVYWYRQLPEEGLKFMVYLQKENIIDESGMPKERFSAEFPKEGPSILRIQQVVRGDSAAYFCASSTGGTGGYEQYFGPGTRLTVT.

This chain links TRBV5-1 with TRBJ2-6, with 8 positions matching TRBD1. The CDR3 runs 14 residues. The V gene's germline CDR1 is SGHRS and CDR2 YFSETQ. Trimming removed 1 base from V and 9 bases from J; junction bases left unmatched: 3. The CDR3 is CASSLIGTGNVLTF. The CDR3 nucleotides read TGCGCCAGCAGCTTGATCGGGACAGGCAACGTCCTGACTTTC.

The rearrangement uses TRBV27 and TRBJ2-1; the match to TRBD2 covers 11 bases. The V gene end was trimmed by 5 bases and the J gene end by 8 bases; junction bases not matched to a gene: 5. Germline values: CDR1 MNHEY, CDR2 SMNVEV (reference sequence). The CDR3 covers 14 residues. As DNA, the CDR3 is TGTGCCAGCAGTGTAGCGGGGGGGCCCTATGAGCAGTTCTTC. As protein: CASSVAGGPYEQFF.

The chain links TRBV3-1 (or the pseudogene TRBV3-2) to TRBJ2-1, with a weak D call TRBD1 (6 bases). CDR3 length: 15 amino acids. Trimming removed 3 bases at V and 2 bases at J, with 11 bases between. Germline V lookup: CDR1 LGHDT, CDR2 YNNKEL (reference sequence). CDR3 loop: CASSHPGDPYNEQFF. The CDR3, as DNA: TGTGCCAGCAGCCATCCAGGGGACCCCTACAATGAGCAGTTCTTC.

The genes are TRBV7-9 and TRBJ1-4; 8 bases line up with TRBD1. The CDR3 contains 15 residues. After removal of 6 bases from V and 6 bases from J, the junction contained 9 bases not matched to a gene. Germline CDR1 and CDR2: SEHNR and FQNEAQ (reference sequence). The DNA for the CDR3 is TGTGCCAGCAGTCCAGGGGGCGGCGTGGATGAAAAACTGTTTTTT. Amino acids: CASSPGGGVDEKLFF.

In its sample, this clone was seen once. CDR3 nucleotides: TGTGCCAGCAGCCCTACCGGGGGGAACACTGAAGCTTTCTTT. It is translated as CASSPTGGNTEAFF. The rearrangement links TRBV3-1 (or the pseudogene TRBV3-2) to TRBJ1-1; D perhaps matches TRBD1 (5 bases). With 4 bases removed from V and 1 base from J, the gap between germline ends came to 10 bases. The CDR3 is made up of 14 amino acids. In germline, CDR1 is LGHDT, CDR2 YNNKEL (reference sequence).

This clone was seen only once. The V gene is TRBV2, the J gene TRBJ1-2, with a tentative D call TRBD1 (6 bases). CDR1 SNHLY and CDR2 FYNNEI come from the germline V gene. CDR3 size: 13 residues. V dropped 6 bases and J dropped 6 bases, with 14 bases sitting between them. In DNA form, the CDR3 reads TGTGCCAGCAGCCTAGACAGGCTCGATGGCTACACCTTC. Its translation: CASSLDRLDGYTF.

This clone is a singleton in its sample. Within the sample, other DNA sequences also encode this same CDR3. V usage is TRBV5-6 and J usage is TRBJ1-3; tentative D call: TRBD1 (6 bases). Germline lookup yields CDR1 SGHDT and CDR2 YYEEEE. Trimming cost V 4 bases and J 4 bases, with 9 bases left between them. This CDR3 contains 13 residues. Here the CDR3 DNA reads TGTGCCAGCAGCCTGGGGGCGGGAAACACCATATATTTT. Amino acids: CASSLGAGNTIYF.

The rearrangement links TRBV28 to TRBJ2-7, with TRBD1 matching over 8 bases. The CDR3 covers 13 residues. V gave up 5 bases and J gave up 4 bases; unmatched junction bases: 4. Germline CDR1 is MDHEN and CDR2 is SYDVKM. CDR3 coding DNA: TGTGCCAGCAGTCCGGGACAGGATTACGAGCAGTACTTC. It specifies CASSPGQDYEQYF.

This rearrangement joins TRBV28 to TRBJ2-6, with a weak D call TRBD1 (5 bases). Germline V gives CDR1 MDHEN, CDR2 SYDVKM. V was clipped by 7 bases and J by 4 bases, with 11 bases between them. This CDR3 is 14 amino acids long. CDR3 nucleotide sequence: TGTGCCAGCACATCGACAGCAGGGGCCAACGTCCTGACTTTC. This translates into CASTSTAGANVLTF.

V and J are TRBV5-6 and TRBJ2-7; D ambiguous. Deletions cut 0 bases from V and 4 bases from J, with 5 bases between. The CDR3 has 12 residues. Germline V gives CDR1 SGHDT, CDR2 YYEEEE. The CDR3: CASSLALYEQYF. As DNA, the CDR3 is TGTGCCAGCAGCTTGGCCCTTTACGAGCAGTACTTC.

This chain connects TRBV6-1 to TRBJ1-2, with D hard to call. The V gene's germline CDR1 is MNHNS and CDR2 SASEGT. The CDR3 loop spans 15 amino acids. The ends were cut back, 3 bases at V and 4 bases at J, with 15 bases in the middle. The CDR3 DNA reads TGTGCCAGCAGTGACCGGACCGAGGGAGGCTATGGCTACACCTTC. This translates into CASSDRTEGGYGYTF.